Sequencing of this T cell receptor (beta chain) was carried out in a study of response to subunit inactivated influenza vaccine. CDR3 length equals 14 residues. The V gene end was trimmed by 8 bases and the J gene end by 7 bases; junction bases not matched to a gene: 5. Germline-derived CDR1 and CDR2 are MDHEN and SYDVKM. TCRdb analysed the RT-PCR reads with MiXCR anew, one entry per CDR3 protein. The repertoire holds about 780,000 distinct CDR3 sequences, with approximately 18% as singletons. This receptor was obtained from a man aged 50 to 60 who received an inactivated influenza vaccine. The source was PBMCs from blood, collected 4 to 6 days after vaccination. The gene calls are TRBV28 and TRBJ2-1, with 13 bases fitting TRBD2. CDR3 DNA: TGTGCCAGCGCGGGACTAGCGGGACGGAATGAGCAGTTCTTC. This codes for CASAGLAGRNEQFF.